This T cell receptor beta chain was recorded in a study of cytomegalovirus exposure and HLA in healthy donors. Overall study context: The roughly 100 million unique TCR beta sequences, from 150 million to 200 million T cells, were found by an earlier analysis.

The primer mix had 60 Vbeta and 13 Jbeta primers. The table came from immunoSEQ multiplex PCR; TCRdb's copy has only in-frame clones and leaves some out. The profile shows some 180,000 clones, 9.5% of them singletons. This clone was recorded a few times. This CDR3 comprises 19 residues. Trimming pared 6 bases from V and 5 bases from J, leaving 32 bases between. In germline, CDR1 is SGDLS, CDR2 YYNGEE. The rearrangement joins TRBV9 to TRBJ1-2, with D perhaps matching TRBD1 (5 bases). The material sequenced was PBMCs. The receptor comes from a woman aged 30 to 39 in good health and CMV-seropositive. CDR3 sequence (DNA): TGTGCCAGCACCTACCTTAACTTGGGGAGGGGAGATACTTCTTATGGCTACACCTTC. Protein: CASTYLNLGRGDTSYGYTF.